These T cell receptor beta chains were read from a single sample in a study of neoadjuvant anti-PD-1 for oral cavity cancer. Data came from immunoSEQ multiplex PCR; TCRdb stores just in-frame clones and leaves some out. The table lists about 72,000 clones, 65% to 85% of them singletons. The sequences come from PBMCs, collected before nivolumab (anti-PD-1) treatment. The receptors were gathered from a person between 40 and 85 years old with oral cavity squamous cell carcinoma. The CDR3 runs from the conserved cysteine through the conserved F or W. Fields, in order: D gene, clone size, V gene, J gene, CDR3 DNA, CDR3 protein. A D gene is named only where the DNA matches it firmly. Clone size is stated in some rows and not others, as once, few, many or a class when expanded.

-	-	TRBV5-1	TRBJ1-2	TGCGCCAGCAGCTTGAGACCCCGGTCCCAAACTACTAACTATGGCTACACCTTC	CASSLRPRSQTTNYGYTF
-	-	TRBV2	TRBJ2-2	TGTGCCAGCTTAGGAGGACGGGTGAACACCGGGGAGCTGTTTTTT	CASLGGRVNTGELFF
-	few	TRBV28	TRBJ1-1	TGTGCCAGCCATTTGTGGGGGAACACTGAAGCTTTCTTT	CASHLWGNTEAFF
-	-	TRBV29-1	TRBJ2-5	TGCAGCGTTGAAGTTTTTGAGACCCAGTACTTC	CSVEVFETQYF
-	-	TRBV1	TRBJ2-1	TGCACCAGCAGCCAACTAGCGGGTCCCCCTCGGAATGAGCAGTTCTTC	CTSSQLAGPPRNEQFF
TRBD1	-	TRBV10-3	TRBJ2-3	TGTGCCATCAGTGAGTCGCGGGGACAGGGACGAGATACGCAGTATTTT	CAISESRGQGRDTQYF
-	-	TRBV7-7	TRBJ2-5	TGTGCTAGCAGCTTAGCGCTTCCAGAGACCCAGTACTTC	CASSLALPETQYF
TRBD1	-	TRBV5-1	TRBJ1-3	TGCGCCAGCAGCTTGGGGAAGACAGGGACTGGAAACACCATATATTTT	CASSLGKTGTGNTIYF
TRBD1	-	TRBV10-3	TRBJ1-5	TGTGCCATCAGTCAGGGCGGGGGACAGGGGAATAGCAATCAGCCCCAGCATTTT	CAISQGGGQGNSNQPQHF
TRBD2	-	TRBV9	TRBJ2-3	TGTGCCAGCAGCCCGGGACTAGTTTTCACAGATACGCAGTATTTT	CASSPGLVFTDTQYF
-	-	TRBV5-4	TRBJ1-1	TGTGCCAGCACTACGAAGGGGATGAACACTGAAGCTTTCTTT	CASTTKGMNTEAFF
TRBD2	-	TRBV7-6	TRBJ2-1	TGTGCCAGCAGCTTTTGGGCCTACGTGACTAGCGGGGGGGCTTTTGGGGACAATGAGCAGTTCTTC	CASSFWAYVTSGGAFGDNEQFF
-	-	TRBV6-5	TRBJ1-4	TGTGCCAGCGGAGTACAGGGAGTAAAACTGTTTTTT	CASGVQGVKLFF
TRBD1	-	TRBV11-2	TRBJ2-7	TGTGCCAGCAGCACCGGGACAGGGGACTACTTC	CASSTGTGDYF
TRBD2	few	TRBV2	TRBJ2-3	TGTGCCAGCCTCCTTTCCCGAAGCGGGGGGACAGATACGCAGTATTTT	CASLLSRSGGTDTQYF
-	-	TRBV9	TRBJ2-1	TGTGCCAGCAGCCGGGGAGCAAGCTCCTACAATGAGCAGTTCTTC	CASSRGASSYNEQFF
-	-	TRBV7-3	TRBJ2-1	TGTGCCAGCAGCTTATATGCTAGCCAGGGAAACAATGAGCAGTTCTTC	CASSLYASQGNNEQFF
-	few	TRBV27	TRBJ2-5	TGTGCCAGCAGTTTATGGCAGGGAGAGACCCAGTACTTC	CASSLWQGETQYF
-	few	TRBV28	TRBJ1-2	TGTGCCAGCAGTTTCGGGGCATATGGCTACACCTTC	CASSFGAYGYTF
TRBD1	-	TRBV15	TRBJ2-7	TGTGCCACCAGCAGAGATTGGGGGACAGGACTCAGCTACGAGCAGTACTTC	CATSRDWGTGLSYEQYF
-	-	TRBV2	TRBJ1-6	TGTGCCAGCAACCGTAGAGATTCACCCCTCCACTTT	CASNRRDSPLHF
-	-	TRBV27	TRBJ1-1	TGTGCCAGCAGTCCCCCTTTGGGGGAAGCTTTCTTT	CASSPPLGEAFF
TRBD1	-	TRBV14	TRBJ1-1	TGTGCCAGCAGCCGGGACAGTTATTTCACTGAAGCTTTCTTT	CASSRDSYFTEAFF
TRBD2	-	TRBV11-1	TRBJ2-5	TGTGCCAGCAGCTTAGGTTGGACTAGCCTTGGGGAGACCCAGTACTTC	CASSLGWTSLGETQYF
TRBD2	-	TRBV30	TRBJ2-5	TGTGCCTGGAGTGGAGGGGCTAGCGGGAGGAAAGAGACCCAGTACTTC	CAWSGGASGRKETQYF
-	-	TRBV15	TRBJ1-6	TGTGCCACCAGCAGAGATACGGGGAATTCACCCCTCCACTTT	CATSRDTGNSPLHF
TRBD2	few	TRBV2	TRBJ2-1	TGTGCCAGCAGTGACGTTCTAGGGGACCTAGCGGGAGGTAACAATGAGCAGTTCTTC	CASSDVLGDLAGGNNEQFF